This is a list of T cell receptor beta chains from one sample in a study of OX40 agonist ivuxolimab in advanced cancers. Only in-frame clones appear in the TCRdb table, and some are missing; sequencing was by immunoSEQ multiplex PCR. The table has 40,000 to 55,000 clones, about four fifths seen once. This specimen consisted of CD4+ or CD8+ T cells sorted from blood, obtained in a trial of the OX40 agonist ivuxolimab. Receptors originate from an adult with an advanced solid tumor such as melanoma, head and neck, liver or kidney cancer. CDR3s include the opening cysteine and the closing phenylalanine or tryptophan. A D gene is named only where the DNA matches it firmly. Clone size, where shown, is once, few, many, or a class for clones that have expanded.

v_gene	j_gene	d_gene	abundance	CDR3aa	CDR3nt
TRBV6-5	TRBJ1-1	NA	NA	CASSKRGMNTEAFF	TGTGCCAGCAGCAAACGGGGAATGAACACTGAAGCTTTCTTT
TRBV28	TRBJ2-7	TRBD1	NA	CASSLVTGGRPYEQYF	TGTGCCAGCAGTTTGGTGACAGGGGGCCGACCCTACGAGCAGTACTTC
TRBV28	TRBJ2-2	NA	NA	CASSLRLARTGELFF	TGTGCCAGCAGTTTAAGGCTCGCACGGACCGGGGAGCTGTTTTTT
TRBV5-4	TRBJ2-3	NA	NA	CASSLDPTDTQYF	TGTGCCAGCAGCTTGGACCCCACAGATACGCAGTATTTT
TRBV13	TRBJ1-1	NA	NA	CASSRLREAFF	TGTGCCAGCAGTAGACTACGTGAAGCTTTCTTT
TRBV7-2	TRBJ2-2	TRBD2	NA	CASRVLAGQYNTGELFF	TGTGCCAGCAGAGTCCTAGCGGGACAGTACAACACCGGGGAGCTGTTTTTT
TRBV11-3	TRBJ2-1	NA	NA	CASSLTGEQFF	TGTGCCAGCAGCCTGACAGGTGAGCAGTTCTTC
TRBV19	TRBJ2-5	TRBD1	NA	CASSPRQGGQTQYF	TGTGCCAGTAGTCCTCGACAGGGGGGGCAGACCCAGTACTTC
TRBV29-1	TRBJ2-7	NA	NA	CSVEDGTNEQYF	TGCAGCGTTGAAGACGGGACCAACGAGCAGTACTTC
TRBV27	TRBJ1-3	TRBD1	medium-sized	CASRGQGKGSGNTIYF	TGTGCCAGCAGAGGACAGGGGAAGGGGTCTGGAAACACCATATATTTT
TRBV7-2	TRBJ2-3	NA	once	CASSLGLTDTQYF	TGTGCCAGCAGCTTAGGACTGACAGATACGCAGTATTTT
TRBV7-2	TRBJ2-1	TRBD2	NA	CASSLGLAGGDEQFF	TGTGCCAGCAGCTTAGGACTAGCGGGAGGGGATGAGCAGTTCTTC
TRBV7-2	TRBJ2-5	NA	NA	CASSPGTLQETQYF	TGTGCCAGCAGCCCCGGGACACTCCAAGAGACCCAGTACTTC